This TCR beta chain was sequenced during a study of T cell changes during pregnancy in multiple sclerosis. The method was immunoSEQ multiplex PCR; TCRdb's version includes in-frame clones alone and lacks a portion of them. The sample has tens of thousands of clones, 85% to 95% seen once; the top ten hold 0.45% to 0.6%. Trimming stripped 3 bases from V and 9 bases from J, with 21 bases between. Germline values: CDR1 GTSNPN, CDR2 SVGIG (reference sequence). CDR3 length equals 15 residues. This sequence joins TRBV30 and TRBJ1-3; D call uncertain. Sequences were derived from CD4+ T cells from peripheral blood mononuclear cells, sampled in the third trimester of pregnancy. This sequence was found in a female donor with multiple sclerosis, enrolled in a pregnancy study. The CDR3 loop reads CAWSPAARSTSTIYF. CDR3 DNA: TGTGCCTGGAGCCCGGCAGCCCGTTCGACAAGCACCATATATTTT.